This TCR beta chain was recovered during a study of blood T cell repertoires in COVID-19. Study information: Acute-phase and convalescent COVID-19 samples originated in the United States, Italy and Spain. PBMCs, B-cell-depleted T cells, or T cells were the source of the cDNA or gDNA that made up the material.

Only one count was recorded for this clone. This CDR3 comprises 16 residues. Germline V lookup: CDR1 LGHDT, CDR2 YNNKEL (reference sequence). V gave up 2 bases and J gave up 1 base, with 14 bases separating them. The assay was immunoSEQ multiplex PCR, and TCRdb's table has in-frame clones only and misses some. The sample includes 85,000 to 95,000 clones, more than 75% of them seen just once. Sequencing was performed on peripheral blood. The chain couples TRBV3-1 (or the pseudogene TRBV3-2) to TRBJ1-1; D is ambiguous. This TCR derives from a woman of 80 years or more with acute or convalescent COVID-19. The CDR3 DNA follows: TGTGCCAGCAGCCAATCATCCGTGGCCCCGAACACTGAAGCTTTCTTT. Translating gives CASSQSSVAPNTEAFF.